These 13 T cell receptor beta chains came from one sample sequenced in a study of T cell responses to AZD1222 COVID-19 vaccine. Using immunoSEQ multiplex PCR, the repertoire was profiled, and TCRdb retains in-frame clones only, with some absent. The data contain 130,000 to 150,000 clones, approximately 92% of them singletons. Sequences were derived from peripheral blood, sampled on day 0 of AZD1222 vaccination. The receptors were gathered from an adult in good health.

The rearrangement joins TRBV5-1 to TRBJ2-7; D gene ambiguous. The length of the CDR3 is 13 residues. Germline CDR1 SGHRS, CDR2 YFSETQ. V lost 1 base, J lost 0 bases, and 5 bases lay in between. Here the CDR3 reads CASSLPDSYEQYF. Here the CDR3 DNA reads TGCGCCAGCAGCTTGCCCGACTCCTACGAGCAGTACTTC.

The chain's CDR3 is CASRLLASGFYNEQFF. The CDR3 DNA sequence: TGTGCCAGCAGACTATTAGCTAGCGGGTTCTACAATGAGCAGTTCTTC. The V and J genes are TRBV27 and TRBJ2-1; TRBD2 agrees at 8 bases. This CDR3 contains 16 residues. The germline gives CDR1 MNHEY, CDR2 SMNVEV (reference sequence). Trimming cost V 6 bases and J 3 bases; bases outside gene matches: 10.

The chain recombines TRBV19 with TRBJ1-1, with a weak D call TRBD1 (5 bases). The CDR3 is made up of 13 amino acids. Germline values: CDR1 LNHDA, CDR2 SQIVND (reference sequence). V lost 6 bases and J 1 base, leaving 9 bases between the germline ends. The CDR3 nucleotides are TGTGCCAGTAGCATGACAGAGAACACTGAAGCTTTCTTT. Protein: CASSMTENTEAFF.

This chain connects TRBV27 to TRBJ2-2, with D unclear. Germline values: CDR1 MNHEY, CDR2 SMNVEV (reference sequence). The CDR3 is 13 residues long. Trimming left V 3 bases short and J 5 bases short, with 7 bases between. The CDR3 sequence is CASSFVGTGELFF. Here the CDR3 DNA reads TGTGCCAGCAGTTTCGTCGGGACCGGGGAGCTGTTTTTT.

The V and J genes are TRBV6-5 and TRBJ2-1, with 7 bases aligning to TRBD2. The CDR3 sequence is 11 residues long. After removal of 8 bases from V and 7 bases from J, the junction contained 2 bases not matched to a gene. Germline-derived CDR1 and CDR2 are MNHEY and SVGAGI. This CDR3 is CASWGGNEQFF. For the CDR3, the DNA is TGTGCCAGCTGGGGGGGAAATGAGCAGTTCTTC.

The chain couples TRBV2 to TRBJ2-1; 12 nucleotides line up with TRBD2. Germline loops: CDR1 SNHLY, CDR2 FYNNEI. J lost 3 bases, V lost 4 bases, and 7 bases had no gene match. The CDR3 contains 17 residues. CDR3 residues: CASSGRLAGVNYNEQFF. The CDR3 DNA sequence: TGTGCCAGCAGTGGGAGACTAGCGGGAGTGAACTACAATGAGCAGTTCTTC.

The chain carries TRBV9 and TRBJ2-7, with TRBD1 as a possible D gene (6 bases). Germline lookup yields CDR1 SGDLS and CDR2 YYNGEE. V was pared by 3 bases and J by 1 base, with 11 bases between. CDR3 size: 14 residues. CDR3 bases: TGTGCCAGCAGCGCGCGACAGGAATCCTACGAGCAGTACTTC. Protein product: CASSARQESYEQYF.

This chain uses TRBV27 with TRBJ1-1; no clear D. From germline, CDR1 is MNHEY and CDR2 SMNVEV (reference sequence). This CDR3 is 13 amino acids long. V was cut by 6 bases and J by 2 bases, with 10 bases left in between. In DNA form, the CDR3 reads TGTGCCAGCAGACCGACACAAAACACTGAAGCTTTCTTT. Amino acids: CASRPTQNTEAFF.

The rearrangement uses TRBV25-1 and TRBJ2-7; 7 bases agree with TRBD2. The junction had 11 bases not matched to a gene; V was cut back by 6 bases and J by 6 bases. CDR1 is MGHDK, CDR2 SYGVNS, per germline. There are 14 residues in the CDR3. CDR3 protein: CASRDAGVRGEQYF. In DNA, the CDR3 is TGTGCCAGCAGAGACGCGGGGGTGAGGGGCGAGCAGTACTTC.

Here the CDR3 DNA reads TGTGCCAGCAGCACCAACGGACAGGGAGGGGGCTACACCTTC. Translating gives CASSTNGQGGGYTF. The chain couples TRBV7-2 to TRBJ1-2, with 8 bases matching TRBD1. Germline-derived CDR1 and CDR2 are SGHTA and FQGNSA. The CDR3 is made up of 14 amino acids. V dropped 5 bases and J dropped 8; count of bases not matched to a gene: 10.

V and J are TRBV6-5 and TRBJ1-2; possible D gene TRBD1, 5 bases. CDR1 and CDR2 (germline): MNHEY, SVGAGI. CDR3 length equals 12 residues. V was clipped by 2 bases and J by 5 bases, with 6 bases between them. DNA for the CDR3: TGTGCCAGCAGTTACCAGGGATATGGCTACACCTTC. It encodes CASSYQGYGYTF.

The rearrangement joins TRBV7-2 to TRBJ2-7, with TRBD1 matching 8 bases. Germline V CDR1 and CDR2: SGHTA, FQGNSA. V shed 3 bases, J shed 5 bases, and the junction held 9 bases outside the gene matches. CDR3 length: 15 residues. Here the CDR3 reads CASSLRKTGANEQYF. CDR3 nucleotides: TGTGCCAGCAGCTTGAGAAAGACAGGGGCGAACGAGCAGTACTTC. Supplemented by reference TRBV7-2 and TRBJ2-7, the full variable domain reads GAGVSQSPSNKVTEKGKDVELRCDPISGHTALYWYRQSLGQGLEFLIYFQGNSAPDKSGLPSDRFSAERTGGSVSTLTIQRTQQEDSAVYLCASSLRKTGANEQYFGPGTRLTVT.

Here the CDR3 reads CASRQGADTEAFF. The CDR3 DNA reads TGTGCCAGCAGACAGGGGGCTGACACTGAAGCTTTCTTT. The rearrangement uses TRBV2 and TRBJ1-1; 9 bases are shared with TRBD1. Germline V gene data show CDR1 as SNHLY and CDR2 as FYNNEI. V was clipped by 6 bases and J by 3 bases; unmatched bases: 2. This CDR3 has 13 amino acids.